The 23 T cell receptor beta chains listed next were all sequenced from one sample in a study of blood T cell repertoires in COVID-19. The protocol was immunoSEQ multiplex PCR, while the TCRdb copy is restricted to in-frame clones and leaves out a portion. The table has a few hundred thousand clones, 75% to 85% seen once. Sequencing was done on a sample of peripheral blood. These receptors came from a man in his fifties with active or convalescent COVID-19.

The chain carries TRBV19 and TRBJ1-6; D gene unclear. CDR1 is LNHDA and CDR2 is SQIVND in the germline V gene (reference sequence). Trimming shortened V by 6 bases and J by 11 bases, and 23 bases separated the two germline ends. CDR3 length equals 16 residues. The CDR3 DNA sequence: TGTGCCAGTAGCGGAATGGAGGACGGACCCTGGGCACCCCTCCACTTT. The encoded protein is CASSGMEDGPWAPLHF.

The CDR3 protein is CASSLMGWTNEKLFF. Here the CDR3 DNA reads TGTGCCAGCAGTTTGATGGGCTGGACTAATGAAAAACTGTTTTTT. The chain joins TRBV28 to TRBJ1-4; D uncertain. V was pared by 3 bases and J by 2 bases, with 10 bases between. This CDR3 comprises 15 residues. CDR1 MDHEN and CDR2 SYDVKM come from the germline V gene.

The CDR3 nucleotides are TGTGCCAGCAGCACAGGCGGGGTTGTCGGGGAGCTGTTTTTT. Translating gives CASSTGGVVGELFF. The chain has TRBV6-6 and TRBJ2-2; a weak D match, TRBD2 (6 bases). Deletions cut 6 bases from V and 7 bases from J, with 15 bases between. The V gene's germline CDR1 is MNHNY and CDR2 SVGAGI (reference sequence). The CDR3 runs 14 residues.

This clone came up once. V and J are TRBV6-5 and TRBJ1-1; D call uncertain. The ends were cut back, 2 bases at V and 5 bases at J, with 9 bases in the middle. CDR1 is MNHEY, CDR2 SVGAGI, per germline. This CDR3 region has 13 residues. The CDR3, as DNA: TGTGCCAGCAGTTACGGGCAAAGTACTGAAGCTTTCTTT. Protein sequence: CASSYGQSTEAFF.

V and J are TRBV7-9 and TRBJ2-3; D possibly corresponds to TRBD2 (5 bases). From germline, CDR1 is SEHNR and CDR2 FQNEAQ (reference sequence). This CDR3 contains 16 residues. Trimming stripped 5 bases from V and 0 bases from J, with 15 bases between. Here the CDR3 reads CASSPLGSLSTDTQYF. CDR3 DNA sequence: TGTGCCAGCAGCCCCCTGGGGAGCCTCAGCACAGATACGCAGTATTTT. Supplemented by reference TRBV7-9 and TRBJ2-3, the full variable domain reads DTGVSQNPRHKITKRGQNVTFRCDPISEHNRLYWYRQTLGQGPEFLTYFQNEAQLEKSRLLSDRFSAERPKGSFSTLEIQRTEQGDSAMYLCASSPLGSLSTDTQYFGPGTRLTVL.

The chain carries TRBV7-2 and TRBJ2-1, with 8 bases fitting TRBD1. Germline V lookup: CDR1 SGHTA, CDR2 FQGNSA. CDR3 size: 15 residues. The ends lost 5 bases at V and 3 bases at J; junction bases unmatched: 6. The CDR3 reads CASSATGGFYNEQFF. The CDR3 bases are TGTGCCAGCAGCGCTACAGGGGGATTCTACAATGAGCAGTTCTTC.

V usage is TRBV5-5 and J usage is TRBJ1-2; D unclear. Trimming left V 7 bases short and J 8 bases short, with 12 bases between. The CDR3 sequence is 11 residues long. The germline V gene encodes CDR1 SGHKS and CDR2 YYEKEE (reference sequence). Written as DNA, the CDR3 is TGTGCCAGCCGAGGAGGGCTGGGCTACACCTTC. Its translation: CASRGGLGYTF.

The rearrangement links TRBV19 to TRBJ1-1; 7 bases match TRBD1. V dropped 7 bases and J dropped 4; count of bases not matched to a gene: 9. The CDR3 consists of 14 residues. Germline CDR1 and CDR2: LNHDA and SQIVND (reference sequence). The chain's CDR3 is CASKQGRRGTEAFF. CDR3 DNA: TGTGCCAGTAAACAGGGGAGAAGGGGCACTGAAGCTTTCTTT.

The V gene is TRBV5-4, the J gene TRBJ1-2; D unclear. The CDR3 runs 14 residues. Germline assignment: CDR1 SGHNT and CDR2 YYREEE (reference sequence). V lost 0 bases and J lost 2, with 8 bases in between. CDR3 sequence (DNA): TGTGCCAGCAGCTTGGCCCAGCGCAACTATGGCTACACCTTC. Protein product: CASSLAQRNYGYTF.

The V gene is TRBV27, the J gene TRBJ1-1, with no clear D. The CDR3 consists of 14 residues. CDR1 and CDR2 (germline): MNHEY, SMNVEV (reference sequence). Trimming removed 2 bases from V and 0 bases from J, with 7 bases in between. The DNA of the CDR3 is TGTGCCAGCAGTTTAACTAACATGAACACTGAAGCTTTCTTT. It specifies CASSLTNMNTEAFF.

V gene TRBV5-1 combines with J gene TRBJ1-5; 7 bases map to TRBD1. Germline V gene sequence: CDR1 SGHRS, CDR2 YFSETQ. J gave up 7 bases and V 1 base, and 8 bases lay outside the gene matches. The CDR3 length is 15 residues. The CDR3 here is CASSLTGEGGQPQHF. The CDR3 bases are TGCGCCAGCAGCTTGACAGGGGAAGGCGGGCAGCCCCAGCATTTT.

The table lists this clone with a count of one. This chain links TRBV5-4 with TRBJ2-3; D might be TRBD1 (6 bases). Germline-derived CDR1 and CDR2 are SGHNT and YYREEE (reference sequence). This CDR3 spans 17 amino acids. Deletions cut 4 bases from V and 5 bases from J, with 23 bases between. The CDR3 loop is CASSKPPTGLDGDTQYF. The CDR3 DNA reads as TGTGCCAGCAGCAAGCCCCCTACAGGGCTCGACGGAGATACGCAGTATTTT. Full variable domain (rest looked up from reference TRBV5-4 and TRBJ2-3): ETGVTQSPTHLIKTRGQQVTLRCSSQSGHNTVSWYQQALGQGPQFIFQYYREEENGRGNFPPRFSGLQFPNYSSELNVNALELDDSALYLCASSKPPTGLDGDTQYFGPGTRLTVL.

This chain links TRBV4-3 with TRBJ2-1; TRBD1 matches at 7 bases. The CDR3 is made up of 14 amino acids. V lost 4 bases and J lost 4; bases outside the gene matches: 4. Germline loops: CDR1 LGHNA, CDR2 YSLEER. Written as DNA, the CDR3 is TGCGCCAGCAGCCCCGGACAGGCTTACAATGAGCAGTTCTTC. Protein sequence: CASSPGQAYNEQFF.

The V gene is TRBV19, the J gene TRBJ2-3; 10 bases line up with TRBD1. V trimming: 6 bases; J trimming: 1 base; junction bases outside the gene matches: 1. The CDR3 contains 14 residues. Germline loops: CDR1 LNHDA, CDR2 SQIVND (reference sequence). The CDR3 loop reads CASRGTGGTDTQYF. The CDR3 nucleotides are TGTGCCAGTAGGGGGACAGGGGGCACAGATACGCAGTATTTT.

This chain connects TRBV10-3 to TRBJ2-5; 13 nucleotides agree with TRBD2. The CDR3 loop spans 15 amino acids. Looked up from germline, CDR1 is ENHRY and CDR2 is SYGVKD. V gave up 4 bases and J gave up 4 bases; unmatched junction bases: 3. The CDR3 reads CAISARLAGGETQYF. DNA for the CDR3: TGTGCCATCAGTGCCCGACTAGCGGGAGGAGAGACCCAGTACTTC.

The DNA of the CDR3 is TGTGCCAGCGTGAGACAGGGGGCGGAAAAACTGTTTTTT. Translated: CASVRQGAEKLFF. This chain uses TRBV6-5 with TRBJ1-4; 10 bases are a match to TRBD1. Per germline, CDR1 MNHEY and CDR2 SVGAGI. Trimming at V came to 8 bases and at J to 8 bases, leaving 5 bases not matched to a gene. The CDR3 has 13 residues.

This chain joins TRBV29-1 and TRBJ2-3; TRBD1 matches at 10 bases. This CDR3 is built from 13 residues. After removal of 7 bases from V and 6 bases from J, the junction contained 7 bases not matched to a gene. The germline CDR1 and CDR2 sequences are SQVTM and ANQGSEA. CDR3: CSARQGARDTQYF. Written as DNA, the CDR3 is TGCAGCGCCCGACAGGGGGCGAGGGATACGCAGTATTTT.

In regard to this clone: The junction shows a germline mismatch at one end, possibly a read error. Other DNA variants within this sample encode the same CDR3. The rearrangement uses TRBV27 and TRBJ1-2; D is uncertain. Germline V CDR1 and CDR2: MNHEY, SMNVEV (reference sequence). The CDR3 consists of 13 residues. The CDR3 is CASSSGADYGYTF. CDR3 coding DNA: TGTGCTAGCAGCTCGGGAGCAGATTATGGCTACACCTTC.

The genes are TRBV6-1 and TRBJ2-7; D is perhaps TRBD1 (6 bases). V was trimmed by 0 bases and J by 4 bases, leaving 10 bases between them. The CDR3 sequence is 14 residues long. The V gene's germline CDR1 is MNHNS and CDR2 SASEGT. The CDR3, as DNA: TGTGCCAGCAGTGAAGCGGGGGCAAGGTACGAGCAGTACTTC. Its translation: CASSEAGARYEQYF.

V gene TRBV10-3 combines with J gene TRBJ1-3; the D is unclear. Germline CDR1 and CDR2: ENHRY and SYGVKD. Trimming took off 0 bases at V and 2 bases at J, with 8 bases between the two ends. The CDR3 spans 15 residues. CDR3 in amino acids: CAISESGGAGNTIYF. In DNA form, the CDR3 reads TGTGCCATCAGTGAGTCGGGCGGGGCTGGAAACACCATATATTTT.

The chain combines TRBV20-1 with TRBJ2-7, with a possible D match to TRBD2 (6 bases). The V gene's germline CDR1 is DFQATT and CDR2 SNEGSKA (reference sequence). V lost 5 bases to trimming and J lost 6 bases, with 11 bases between them. The CDR3 consists of 11 residues. The CDR3 protein is CSAGGTSEQYF. The CDR3 DNA follows: TGCAGTGCTGGAGGGACTTCCGAGCAGTACTTC.

The chain carries TRBV7-2 and TRBJ2-3; D ambiguous. This CDR3 contains 13 residues. CDR1 is SGHTA and CDR2 is FQGNSA in the germline V gene. Trimming removed 1 base at V and 4 bases at J, with 6 bases between. As DNA, the CDR3 is TGTGCCAGCAGCTTAGGGGCCCCAGATACGCAGTATTTT. This codes for CASSLGAPDTQYF.

The rearrangement uses TRBV10-3 and TRBJ2-1, with TRBD1 identical over 11 bases. Looked up from germline, CDR1 is ENHRY and CDR2 is SYGVKD. V lost 3 bases and J lost 5; bases outside the gene matches: 3. The CDR3 is made up of 15 amino acids. The CDR3 sequence is CAISDWDRGNNEQFF. For the CDR3, the DNA is TGTGCCATCAGTGATTGGGACAGGGGGAACAATGAGCAGTTCTTC.